Listed below are T cell receptor beta chains from one sample, sequenced in a study of T cells in Graves' hyperthyroidism and ophthalmopathy. TCRdb independently ran MiXCR on the multiplex PCR reads; one entry per CDR3 protein. The sample includes about 160,000 distinct CDR3 sequences, over 7.5% of them seen just once. Material: blood. The receptor source for this set is a woman aged 18-29 years with Graves' hyperthyroidism that later progressed to Graves' ophthalmopathy. Each CDR3 is given with its conserved first and last residue. Fields, in order: clone size, V gene, J gene, CDR3 length, D gene, CDR3 protein, CDR3 DNA. A D gene is named only where the DNA matches it firmly. Size is omitted from some rows. Given values are once, few, many or a class for expanded clones.

clone_size: many
v_call: TRBV19
j_call: TRBJ2-1
cdr3_length: 16
d_call: TRBD2
cdr3_aa: CASSIPATSENNEQFF
cdr3_nt: TGTGCCAGTAGTATCCCCGCTACTAGCGAGAATAATGAGCAGTTCTTC

clone_size: many
v_call: TRBV25-1
j_call: TRBJ1-2
cdr3_length: 14
d_call: -
cdr3_aa: CASSESQWKGGYTF
cdr3_nt: TGTGCCAGCAGTGAATCCCAGTGGAAGGGCGGCTACACCTTC

clone_size: many
v_call: TRBV9
j_call: TRBJ2-1
cdr3_length: 19
d_call: TRBD2
cdr3_aa: CASSVGTSGRGSSYNEQFF
cdr3_nt: TGTGCCAGCAGCGTAGGGACTAGCGGGCGCGGCAGCTCCTACAATGAGCAGTTCTTC

clone_size: -
v_call: TRBV15
j_call: TRBJ2-5
cdr3_length: 14
d_call: -
cdr3_aa: CATSSGTLQETQYF
cdr3_nt: TGTGCCACCAGCAGTGGGACTCTTCAAGAGACCCAGTACTTC

clone_size: -
v_call: TRBV25-1
j_call: TRBJ2-3
cdr3_length: 17
d_call: TRBD1
cdr3_aa: CASSEYSPVDRGDTQYF
cdr3_nt: TGTGCCAGCAGTGAATATTCCCCCGTCGACAGGGGAGATACGCAGTATTTT

clone_size: many
v_call: TRBV7-6
j_call: TRBJ2-1
cdr3_length: 13
d_call: -
cdr3_aa: CASSLAHEDEQFF
cdr3_nt: TGTGCCAGCAGCTTAGCCCATGAGGATGAGCAGTTCTTC

clone_size: -
v_call: TRBV6-6
j_call: TRBJ1-1
cdr3_length: 16
d_call: TRBD1
cdr3_aa: CASSYGKTWTGIEAFF
cdr3_nt: TGTGCCAGCAGTTACGGTAAAACCTGGACAGGGATAGAAGCTTTCTTT

clone_size: many
v_call: TRBV30
j_call: TRBJ2-7
cdr3_length: 13
d_call: -
cdr3_aa: CARRRDHSPEQYF
cdr3_nt: TGTGCCAGGAGACGGGACCACTCCCCCGAGCAGTACTTC

clone_size: -
v_call: TRBV25-1
j_call: TRBJ1-3
cdr3_length: 15
d_call: -
cdr3_aa: CASSDGGAFGNTIYF
cdr3_nt: TGTGCCAGCAGTGACGGGGGGGCGTTTGGAAACACCATATATTTT

clone_size: few
v_call: TRBV19
j_call: TRBJ2-5
cdr3_length: 15
d_call: TRBD2
cdr3_aa: CATKDWRERGETQYF
cdr3_nt: TGTGCCACCAAGGACTGGCGGGAGAGAGGGGAGACCCAGTACTTC

clone_size: many
v_call: TRBV27
j_call: TRBJ1-3
cdr3_length: 15
d_call: -
cdr3_aa: CASSRTFGSGNTIYF
cdr3_nt: TGTGCCAGCAGTCGGACTTTCGGATCTGGAAACACCATATATTTT

clone_size: -
v_call: TRBV11-2
j_call: TRBJ2-3
cdr3_length: 16
d_call: TRBD1
cdr3_aa: CASSLDRRGQGDTQYF
cdr3_nt: TGTGCCAGCAGCTTAGATCGGAGGGGACAGGGGGATACGCAGTATTTT

clone_size: many
v_call: TRBV12-3/TRBV12-4
j_call: TRBJ2-7
cdr3_length: 13
d_call: -
cdr3_aa: CASSLAGLGEQYF
cdr3_nt: TGTGCCAGCAGTTTGGCCGGGTTGGGGGAGCAGTACTTC

clone_size: many
v_call: TRBV2
j_call: TRBJ2-2
cdr3_length: 13
d_call: -
cdr3_aa: CASSEVGTGELFF
cdr3_nt: TGTGCCAGCAGTGAAGTAGGCACCGGGGAGCTGTTTTTT

clone_size: many
v_call: TRBV2
j_call: TRBJ1-4
cdr3_length: 11
d_call: -
cdr3_aa: CASSELEKLFF
cdr3_nt: TGTGCCAGCAGTGAACTGGAAAAACTGTTTTTT

clone_size: many
v_call: TRBV6-1
j_call: TRBJ2-1
cdr3_length: 16
d_call: -
cdr3_aa: CASSRSPPGSYNEQFF
cdr3_nt: TGTGCCAGCAGTCGCTCTCCACCAGGGTCCTACAATGAGCAGTTCTTC

clone_size: -
v_call: TRBV5-6
j_call: TRBJ2-3
cdr3_length: 13
d_call: -
cdr3_aa: CASGSRGTDTQYF
cdr3_nt: TGTGCCAGCGGGTCTCGGGGCACAGATACGCAGTATTTT

clone_size: many
v_call: TRBV10-3
j_call: TRBJ2-3
cdr3_length: 18
d_call: TRBD2
cdr3_aa: CAISDRGLAGASTDTQYF
cdr3_nt: TGTGCCATCAGTGATCGGGGACTAGCGGGGGCCAGCACAGATACGCAGTATTTT

clone_size: many
v_call: TRBV12-3/TRBV12-4
j_call: TRBJ1-3
cdr3_length: 14
d_call: -
cdr3_aa: CASSLQGTGNTIYF
cdr3_nt: TGTGCCAGCAGTCTACAGGGTACTGGAAACACCATATATTTT

clone_size: few
v_call: TRBV12-3/TRBV12-4
j_call: TRBJ2-5
cdr3_length: 16
d_call: -
cdr3_aa: CASSGSWTTIQETQYF
cdr3_nt: TGTGCCAGCAGTGGATCCTGGACTACCATACAAGAGACCCAGTACTTC

clone_size: many
v_call: TRBV24-1
j_call: TRBJ2-3
cdr3_length: 14
d_call: -
cdr3_aa: CATSEPTLANTQYF
cdr3_nt: TGTGCCACCAGTGAACCAACTCTAGCGAATACGCAGTATTTT

clone_size: few
v_call: TRBV20-1
j_call: TRBJ1-5
cdr3_length: 13
d_call: -
cdr3_aa: CSASFVASQPQHF
cdr3_nt: TGCAGTGCTAGTTTCGTAGCCAGTCAGCCCCAGCATTTT

clone_size: many
v_call: TRBV5-5
j_call: TRBJ2-5
cdr3_length: 16
d_call: TRBD2
cdr3_aa: CASSLALAGTQETQYF
cdr3_nt: TGTGCCAGCAGCTTGGCCCTAGCGGGAACCCAAGAGACCCAGTACTTC

clone_size: many
v_call: TRBV7-9
j_call: TRBJ2-1
cdr3_length: 17
d_call: -
cdr3_aa: CASSLIGRIPSIGEQFF
cdr3_nt: TGTGCCAGCAGCTTAATTGGGCGGATTCCATCCATCGGTGAGCAGTTCTTC

clone_size: -
v_call: TRBV15
j_call: TRBJ1-2
cdr3_length: 13
d_call: -
cdr3_aa: CATSRDRNYGYTF
cdr3_nt: TGTGCCACCAGCAGAGACAGGAACTATGGCTACACCTTC

clone_size: many
v_call: TRBV18
j_call: TRBJ1-2
cdr3_length: 12
d_call: -
cdr3_aa: CASSTQDYGYTF
cdr3_nt: TGTGCCAGCTCAACCCAGGACTATGGCTACACCTTC

clone_size: many
v_call: TRBV20-1
j_call: TRBJ2-3
cdr3_length: 13
d_call: TRBD2
cdr3_aa: CSAREMGTDTQYF
cdr3_nt: TGCAGTGCGCGGGAGATGGGCACAGATACGCAGTATTTT

clone_size: many
v_call: TRBV12-3/TRBV12-4
j_call: TRBJ2-4
cdr3_length: 14
d_call: -
cdr3_aa: CASSTTVAKNIQYF
cdr3_nt: TGTGCCAGCAGCACGACAGTAGCCAAAAACATTCAGTACTTC

clone_size: many
v_call: TRBV28
j_call: TRBJ2-1
cdr3_length: 20
d_call: TRBD1
cdr3_aa: CASSLYRVPGQGWGYNEQFF
cdr3_nt: TGTGCCAGCAGTTTATACCGTGTCCCGGGACAGGGTTGGGGCTACAATGAGCAGTTCTTC

clone_size: many
v_call: TRBV20-1
j_call: TRBJ1-6
cdr3_length: 13
d_call: -
cdr3_aa: CSASEVGNSPLHF
cdr3_nt: TGCAGTGCTAGTGAGGTCGGTAATTCACCCCTCCACTTT

clone_size: once
v_call: TRBV9
j_call: TRBJ2-7
cdr3_length: 17
d_call: TRBD2
cdr3_aa: CASSPLASGGPGYEQYF
cdr3_nt: TGTGCCAGCAGCCCCCTGGCCAGCGGGGGACCCGGGTACGAGCAGTACTTC

clone_size: many
v_call: TRBV7-9
j_call: TRBJ1-2
cdr3_length: 13
d_call: -
cdr3_aa: CASSLPGPEGYTF
cdr3_nt: TGTGCCAGCAGCTTACCGGGCCCCGAGGGCTACACCTTC

clone_size: many
v_call: TRBV28
j_call: TRBJ1-5
cdr3_length: 16
d_call: TRBD1
cdr3_aa: CASSPSSGTGNQPQHF
cdr3_nt: TGTGCCAGCAGCCCATCTTCCGGGACAGGGAATCAGCCCCAGCATTTT

clone_size: many
v_call: TRBV7-9
j_call: TRBJ1-1
cdr3_length: 15
d_call: TRBD1
cdr3_aa: CASSGPTGMITEAFF
cdr3_nt: TGTGCCAGCAGCGGCCCGACAGGGATGATCACTGAAGCTTTCTTT

clone_size: -
v_call: TRBV20-1
j_call: TRBJ2-5
cdr3_length: 15
d_call: TRBD2
cdr3_aa: CSARSLAGLGETQYF
cdr3_nt: TGCAGTGCTAGGTCGTTAGCGGGACTGGGGGAGACCCAGTACTTC

clone_size: many
v_call: TRBV7-2
j_call: TRBJ2-1
cdr3_length: 13
d_call: TRBD2
cdr3_aa: CASSLAGGVEQFF
cdr3_nt: TGTGCCAGCAGCTTAGCGGGAGGGGTTGAGCAGTTCTTC

clone_size: many
v_call: TRBV20-1
j_call: TRBJ1-5
cdr3_length: 14
d_call: TRBD1
cdr3_aa: CSAQPQGVYQPQHF
cdr3_nt: TGCAGTGCACAACCACAGGGGGTCTATCAGCCCCAGCATTTT

clone_size: few
v_call: TRBV20-1
j_call: TRBJ2-3
cdr3_length: 12
d_call: -
cdr3_aa: CSALHRTDTQYF
cdr3_nt: TGCAGTGCCTTACACCGCACAGATACGCAGTATTTT

clone_size: many
v_call: TRBV2
j_call: TRBJ2-5
cdr3_length: 13
d_call: -
cdr3_aa: CASSEQNQETQYF
cdr3_nt: TGTGCCAGCAGTGAACAGAACCAAGAGACCCAGTACTTC

clone_size: many
v_call: TRBV7-6
j_call: TRBJ2-5
cdr3_length: 16
d_call: TRBD2
cdr3_aa: CASSPTLLADQETQYF
cdr3_nt: TGTGCCAGCAGCCCCACCCTGCTAGCGGACCAAGAGACCCAGTACTTC

clone_size: once
v_call: TRBV6-5
j_call: TRBJ1-1
cdr3_length: 12
d_call: -
cdr3_aa: CASSYSRTEAFF
cdr3_nt: TGTGCCAGCAGTTACTCTCGTACTGAAGCTTTCTTT

clone_size: -
v_call: TRBV14
j_call: TRBJ2-5
cdr3_length: 17
d_call: -
cdr3_aa: CASSQDSARGSRETQYF
cdr3_nt: TGTGCCAGCAGCCAAGATTCGGCTCGGGGGAGTCGGGAGACCCAGTACTTC

clone_size: -
v_call: TRBV24-1
j_call: TRBJ2-3
cdr3_length: 16
d_call: TRBD2
cdr3_aa: CATSDTGLAGADTQYF
cdr3_nt: TGTGCCACCAGTGACACTGGACTAGCGGGAGCAGATACGCAGTATTTT

clone_size: many
v_call: TRBV19
j_call: TRBJ1-1
cdr3_length: 14
d_call: -
cdr3_aa: CASRDARPNTEAFF
cdr3_nt: TGTGCCAGTAGGGACGCCAGGCCGAACACTGAAGCTTTCTTT

clone_size: many
v_call: TRBV6-4
j_call: TRBJ1-4
cdr3_length: 13
d_call: -
cdr3_aa: CASSDGTNEKLFF
cdr3_nt: TGTGCCAGCAGTGACGGGACAAATGAAAAACTGTTTTTT